The rows below give T cell receptor beta chains drawn from one sample of a study of identical twins. In TCRdb, the 5' RACE reads were re-called with MiXCR into one record per CDR3 protein. The profile covers 450,000 to 650,000 distinct CDR3 sequences, with 9% to 10% appearing a single time and around 3.1% taken by the ten largest. This sample was also put to use in a study of yellow fever vaccine responses in identical twins.

Specimen: PBMCs. Receptors were obtained from a woman aged 18-35 years in good health. Both conserved end residues are part of each CDR3. Fields, in order: V gene, clone size, D gene, J gene, CDR3 DNA, CDR3 protein. A D gene is named only where the DNA matches it firmly. Rows give clone size only sometimes, using once, few, many, or a class for an expanded clone.

V: TRBV6-5; size: .; D: .; J: TRBJ1-5; DNA: TGTGCCAGCAGTTACACGGTAGGGCAGCCCCAGCATTTT; CDR3: CASSYTVGQPQHF
V: TRBV29-1; size: many; D: TRBD2; J: TRBJ2-7; DNA: TGCAGCGTTGAAGGCAGGGATGATCGCGGGGGATACGAGCAGTACTTC; CDR3: CSVEGRDDRGGYEQYF
V: TRBV6-5; size: few; D: .; J: TRBJ2-6; DNA: TGTGCCAGCAGTTACTCGATTCCCTACAGCTCTGGGGCCAACGTCCTGACTTTC; CDR3: CASSYSIPYSSGANVLTF
V: TRBV7-9; size: few; D: .; J: TRBJ2-1; DNA: TGTGCCAGCAGCCTGAACGTGGGCCCCTACAATGAGCAGTTCTTC; CDR3: CASSLNVGPYNEQFF
V: TRBV6-8; size: few; D: TRBD2; J: TRBJ2-7; DNA: TGTGCCAGCAGCCGACTAGCGGGGGGCGTACCCTACGAGCAGTACTTC; CDR3: CASSRLAGGVPYEQYF
V: TRBV28; size: few; D: .; J: TRBJ2-7; DNA: TGTGCCAGCAGTTTCACGGGGAGACAGTACTTC; CDR3: CASSFTGRQYF
V: TRBV5-1; size: .; D: .; J: TRBJ1-2; DNA: TGCGCCAGCAGCCCCCGACAGGTCCCACCCTTCGTAGGCATCAACTATGGCTACACCTTC; CDR3: CASSPRQVPPFVGINYGYTF
V: TRBV18; size: .; D: .; J: TRBJ2-6; DNA: TGTGCCAGCTCTTCATCCGGGTCCTCTGGGGCCAACGTCCTGACTTTC; CDR3: CASSSSGSSGANVLTF
V: TRBV4-2; size: few; D: .; J: TRBJ2-1; DNA: TGTGCCAGCAGCCAGGCTCCGAGCTCCTACAATGAGCAGTTCTTC; CDR3: CASSQAPSSYNEQFF
V: TRBV9; size: .; D: .; J: TRBJ1-1; DNA: TGTGCCTCCAAGGCAGGGGCAGGGAACACTGAAGCTTTCTTT; CDR3: CASKAGAGNTEAFF
V: TRBV5-1; size: many; D: TRBD2; J: TRBJ2-1; DNA: TGCGCCAGCAGCACGAGCGGGGACAATGAGCAGTTCTTC; CDR3: CASSTSGDNEQFF
V: TRBV10-3; size: .; D: .; J: TRBJ2-5; DNA: TGTGCCATCAGTGAGAGGGGGGAGGAGACCCAGTACTTC; CDR3: CAISERGEETQYF
V: TRBV7-3; size: .; D: TRBD1; J: TRBJ2-2; DNA: TGTGCCAGCAGCCCTGGGACAGGGTACACCGGGGAGCTGTTTTTT; CDR3: CASSPGTGYTGELFF
V: TRBV12-3/TRBV12-4; size: .; D: .; J: TRBJ2-2; DNA: TGTGCCAGCAGTTTCATAGGGTTGGCGGGGCGTCCCGGGGAGCTGTTTTTT; CDR3: CASSFIGLAGRPGELFF
V: TRBV4-1; size: .; D: .; J: TRBJ2-7; DNA: TGCGCCAGCAGCCATCCCGAATCCTACGAGCAGTACTTC; CDR3: CASSHPESYEQYF
V: TRBV24-1; size: many; D: .; J: TRBJ2-3; DNA: TGTGCCAGTTTTGGCACAGATACGCAGTATTTT; CDR3: CASFGTDTQYF
V: TRBV29-1; size: many; D: .; J: TRBJ2-7; DNA: TGCAGCGTTGAGGGTCCAGGGTACGAGCAGTACTTC; CDR3: CSVEGPGYEQYF
V: TRBV4-3; size: .; D: TRBD2; J: TRBJ2-3; DNA: TGCGCCAGCAGCCAAGATACGACTAGCGGGGCCGAGGGAGATACGCAGTATTTT; CDR3: CASSQDTTSGAEGDTQYF
V: TRBV20-1; size: many; D: TRBD1; J: TRBJ1-6; DNA: TGCAGTGCTAGACGGGAGGGACAGAATAATTCACCCCTCCACTTT; CDR3: CSARREGQNNSPLHF
V: TRBV5-6; size: many; D: TRBD1; J: TRBJ1-1; DNA: TGTGCCAGCAGCTTGTTCGACAGGGATGACCCTGAAGCTTTCTTT; CDR3: CASSLFDRDDPEAFF